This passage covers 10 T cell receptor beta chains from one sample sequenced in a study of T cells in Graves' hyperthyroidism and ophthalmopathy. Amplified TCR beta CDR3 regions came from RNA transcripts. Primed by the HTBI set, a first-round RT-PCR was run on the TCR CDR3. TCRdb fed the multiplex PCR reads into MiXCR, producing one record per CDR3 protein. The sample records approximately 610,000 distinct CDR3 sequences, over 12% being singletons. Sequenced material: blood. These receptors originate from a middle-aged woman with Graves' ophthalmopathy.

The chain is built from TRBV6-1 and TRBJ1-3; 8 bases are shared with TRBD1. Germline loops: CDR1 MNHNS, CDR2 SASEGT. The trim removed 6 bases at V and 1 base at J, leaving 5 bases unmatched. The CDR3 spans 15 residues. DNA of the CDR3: TGTGCCAGCAGCCCAGGACAGGGATCTGGAAACACCATATATTTT. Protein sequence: CASSPGQGSGNTIYF.

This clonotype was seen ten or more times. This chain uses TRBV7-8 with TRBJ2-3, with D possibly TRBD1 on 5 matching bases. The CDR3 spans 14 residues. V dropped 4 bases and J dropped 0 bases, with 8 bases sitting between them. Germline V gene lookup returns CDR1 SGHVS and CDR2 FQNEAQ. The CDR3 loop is CASSSTGSTDTQYF. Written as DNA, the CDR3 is TGTGCCAGCAGCTCCACAGGTAGCACAGATACGCAGTATTTT.

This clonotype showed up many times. The CDR3 DNA reads as TGTGCCAGCAGGAGAGACCGGGACGGAGCTAACTATGGCTACACCTTC. Its translation is CASRRDRDGANYGYTF. This rearrangement joins TRBV6-5 to TRBJ1-2, with D tentatively TRBD1 (5 bases). The CDR3 runs 16 residues. Germline V gene lookup returns CDR1 MNHEY and CDR2 SVGAGI. Trimming pared 6 bases from V and 0 bases from J, leaving 17 bases between.

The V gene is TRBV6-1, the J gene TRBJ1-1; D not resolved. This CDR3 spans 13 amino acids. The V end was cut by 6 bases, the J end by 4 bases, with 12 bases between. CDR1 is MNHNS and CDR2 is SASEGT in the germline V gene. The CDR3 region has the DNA TGTGCCAGCAGGGCTGACACCTTCACTGAAGCTTTCTTT. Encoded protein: CASRADTFTEAFF.

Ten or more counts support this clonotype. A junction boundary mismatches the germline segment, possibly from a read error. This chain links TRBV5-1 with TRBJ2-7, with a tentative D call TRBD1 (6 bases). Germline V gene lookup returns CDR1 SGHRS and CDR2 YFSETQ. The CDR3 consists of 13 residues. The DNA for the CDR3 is TGTGCCAGCAGTTCAGGACAGCACTACGAGCAGTACTTC. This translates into CASSSGQHYEQYF.

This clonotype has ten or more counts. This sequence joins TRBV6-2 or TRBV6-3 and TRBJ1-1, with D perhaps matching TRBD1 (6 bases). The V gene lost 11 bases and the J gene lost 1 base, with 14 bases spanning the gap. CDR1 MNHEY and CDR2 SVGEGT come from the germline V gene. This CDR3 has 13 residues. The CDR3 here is CAAREQGNTEAFF. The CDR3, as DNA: TGTGCCGCCCGGGAACAGGGGAACACTGAAGCTTTCTTT.

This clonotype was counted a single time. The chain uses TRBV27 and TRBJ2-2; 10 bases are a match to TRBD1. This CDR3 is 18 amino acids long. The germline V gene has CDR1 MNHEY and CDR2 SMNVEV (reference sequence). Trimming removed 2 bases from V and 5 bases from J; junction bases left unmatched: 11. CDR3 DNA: TGTGCCAGCAGTTTAAGTCAAGGACAGGGGGTTCGAACCGGGGAGCTGTTTTTT. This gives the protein CASSLSQGQGVRTGELFF.

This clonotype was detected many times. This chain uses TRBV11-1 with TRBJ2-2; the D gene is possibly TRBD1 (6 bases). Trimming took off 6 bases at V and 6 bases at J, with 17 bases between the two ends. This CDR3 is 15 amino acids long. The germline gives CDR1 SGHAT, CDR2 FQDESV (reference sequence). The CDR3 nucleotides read TGTGCCAGCAGGAAAACAGGGAATGAAGCCGGGGAGCTGTTTTTT. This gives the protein CASRKTGNEAGELFF.

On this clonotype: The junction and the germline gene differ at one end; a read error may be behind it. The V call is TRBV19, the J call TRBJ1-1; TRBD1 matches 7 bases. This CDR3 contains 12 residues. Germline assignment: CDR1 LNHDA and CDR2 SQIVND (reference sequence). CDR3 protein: CATQGLNTGAFF. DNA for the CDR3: TGTGCCACACAGGGGTTGAACACTGGAGCTTTCTTT.

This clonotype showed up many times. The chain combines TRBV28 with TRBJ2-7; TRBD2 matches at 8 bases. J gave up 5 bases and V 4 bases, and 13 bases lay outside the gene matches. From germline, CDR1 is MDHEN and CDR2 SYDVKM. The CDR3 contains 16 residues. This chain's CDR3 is CASSSPNGAGVDEQYF. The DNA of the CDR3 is TGTGCCAGCAGTTCCCCCAACGGAGCGGGAGTAGACGAGCAGTACTTC.